This is a list of T cell receptor beta chains from one sample in a study of cytomegalovirus exposure and HLA in healthy donors. The method was immunoSEQ multiplex PCR; TCRdb's version includes in-frame clones alone and lacks a portion of them. The data show 140,000 to 150,000 clones, with around four fifths seen just once and roughly 3.4% held by the top ten. Material for sequencing was PBMCs. All receptors come from a male donor in good health and CMV-seronegative. Each CDR3 is given without its conserved first and last residue. Fields, in order: V gene, J gene, CDR3 length, CDR3 protein.

>TRBV28|TRBJ1-6|10
ASSTGNSPLH
>TRBV19|TRBJ1-1|11
ASKLVTGGRAF
>TRBV27|TRBJ1-2|14
ASSFGGTGTNYGYT
>TRBV6-1|TRBJ1-1|12
ASSEWGGNTEAF
>TRBV9|TRBJ2-5|12
ASSVGQRQETQY
>TRBV4-2|TRBJ2-1|15
ASSLLTRGEPSYEQF
>TRBV5-1|TRBJ2-5|13
ASSFIQGAEETQY
>TRBV28|TRBJ2-2|14
ASKNRGKFSTGELF
>TRBV28|TRBJ1-1|9
ASKRGTEAF
>TRBV15|TRBJ1-1|14
ATSRDLGQGAAEAF
>TRBV6-4|TRBJ2-2|15
ASSDLQGGANTGELF
>TRBV7-9|TRBJ2-1|13
ASSSGGGPIGEQF
>TRBV27|TRBJ2-6|13
AQGAPLSGANVLT
>TRBV29-1|TRBJ2-1|14
SVVPRTGVSYNEQF
>TRBV6-6|TRBJ2-1|13
ASTLGLAGANEQF
>TRBV7-9|TRBJ1-1|11
ASSLPVGTEAF
>TRBV5-1|TRBJ2-7|16
ASSPSGMGLAVTYEQY
>TRBV27|TRBJ2-1|15
ASSSYGGAASYNEQF
>TRBV5-4|TRBJ2-1|14
ASSLAGAGGGVEQF
>TRBV5-1|TRBJ1-2|14
ASSLAENRGNYGYT
>TRBV5-4|TRBJ2-7|13
ASSFNRGRLYEQY
>TRBV19|TRBJ2-7|12
ASSMAGGVYEQY
>TRBV4-3|TRBJ1-3|16
ASSLLPFGQGAGNTIY
>TRBV28|TRBJ1-1|13
ASSLGGVSRAEAF
>TRBV5-1|TRBJ1-6|12
ASSPDRANSPLH
>TRBV2|TRBJ1-6|15
ASSDLADRGWNSPLH
>TRBV5-6|TRBJ2-7|12
ASSLGIAGYEQY
>TRBV7-9|TRBJ1-5|12
ASSQDRANQPQH
>TRBV13|TRBJ2-7|15
ASSLSLPAGQGSEQY
>TRBV7-2|TRBJ1-2|14
ASSLVLREKPYGYT
>TRBV12-2|TRBJ1-1|16
ASRYRRQGNRRNTEAF
>TRBV15|TRBJ2-5|14
ATSRRTGGLDGTQY
>TRBV11-2|TRBJ1-2|11
ASSYTGTDGYT
>TRBV27|TRBJ2-1|11
ASSLGLANEQF
>TRBV21-1|TRBJ2-1|13
ASRVCGRAGNEQF
>TRBV6-8|TRBJ1-1|16
ASSYLRHIRLLNTEAF
>TRBV19|TRBJ2-7|12
ASSQRQGVDEQY
>TRBV14|TRBJ2-1|14
ASSPWATSGSNEQF
>TRBV5-6|TRBJ2-3|12
ASSSSSGTDTQY
>TRBV7-9|TRBJ2-7|13
AIGGASGSPYEQY
>TRBV10-2|TRBJ2-7|15
ASSGRGPGTVTYEQY
>TRBV7-9|TRBJ1-2|13
ASSSIRRGNYGYT
>TRBV7-9|TRBJ2-3|12
ASSPGEVIDTQY
>TRBV28|TRBJ2-1|14
ASTPLVVSSYNEQF
>TRBV6-4|TRBJ2-2|11
ASSDSKHGELF
>TRBV2|TRBJ1-1|12
ASSGLGGRTEAF
>TRBV5-6|TRBJ1-2|17
ASSSLLDASGTGISGYT
>TRBV4-1|TRBJ1-3|14
ASSQGDRDSGNTIY
>TRBV5-1|TRBJ2-2|10
ASSLNRGELF
>TRBV2|TRBJ2-1|13
ASRDHRGLYNEQF
>TRBV9|TRBJ2-7|13
ASSVGPSGSYEQY
>TRBV6-1|TRBJ1-1|13
ASRERDSFYTEAF
>TRBV7-9|TRBJ2-7|11
SSSLGGTYEQY
>TRBV29-1|.|14
SVERGDRDGFYEQY
>TRBV5-8|TRBJ2-5|13
ASSLGPPGGETQY
>TRBV7-3|TRBJ1-3|14
ASSLTPTGSGNTIY
>TRBV11-2|TRBJ1-1|11
ASSLTTGEEAF